This entry lists 19 T cell receptor beta chains sequenced from one sample in a study of control samples from healthy donors and cancer patients. Assay: immunoSEQ multiplex PCR; the TCRdb copy retains only in-frame clones and omits some. Of tens of thousands of clones in the sample, about 85% were seen once. The sample taken for sequencing was blood. These receptors originate from a woman aged 70-85 years in good health.

CDR3 coding DNA: TGTGCCAGCAGCCCATACAGGGGGGGCAACACCATATATTTT. Translating gives CASSPYRGGNTIYF. The chain carries TRBV7-9 and TRBJ1-3, with TRBD1 matching over 8 bases. Germline V lookup: CDR1 SEHNR, CDR2 FQNEAQ (reference sequence). V lost 5 bases and J lost 7; bases outside the gene matches: 7. This CDR3 region has 14 residues.

V gene TRBV6-5 combines with J gene TRBJ2-6, with no clear D. V lost 10 bases and J lost 1, with 11 bases in between. The CDR3 has 14 residues. Germline V gene data show CDR1 as MNHEY and CDR2 as SVGAGI. CDR3 bases: TGTGCCATCGGGTCTTCTTCTGGGGCCAACGTCCTGACTTTC. It yields the protein CAIGSSSGANVLTF.

This clone was observed once. The rearrangement joins TRBV5-4 to TRBJ1-6, with D tentatively TRBD1 (5 bases). V was shortened by 3 bases and J by 8 bases, with 21 bases between the two germline ends. This CDR3 has 17 residues. Per the germline V gene, CDR1 is SGHNT and CDR2 is YYREEE (reference sequence). CDR3 protein: CASSSGARGPADSPLHF. Written as DNA, the CDR3 is TGTGCCAGCAGCTCAGGCGCCCGGGGCCCAGCGGATTCACCCCTCCACTTT.

The V gene is TRBV9, the J gene TRBJ2-1; no firm D call. The V end was cut by 3 bases, the J end by 7 bases, with 17 bases between. CDR3 length: 15 residues. Germline values: CDR1 SGDLS, CDR2 YYNGEE. The CDR3 DNA is TGTGCCAGCAGCGCCTCTACGGGCCAGAGGAATGAGCAGTTCTTC. This encodes CASSASTGQRNEQFF.

V usage is TRBV6-2 or TRBV6-3 and J usage is TRBJ1-2, with 10 bases identical to TRBD1. From germline, CDR1 is MNHEY and CDR2 SVGEGT. Losses at the gene ends were 6 bases for V and 3 bases for J; bases not matched to a gene: 10. The CDR3 runs 16 residues. The CDR3 coding sequence is TGTGCCAGCAGCCGACCCGGACAGGGGGTCTACTATGGCTACACCTTC. Amino acid sequence: CASSRPGQGVYYGYTF.

The rearrangement uses TRBV5-6 and TRBJ1-6; weak D call: TRBD1 (5 bases). Per the germline V gene, CDR1 is SGHDT and CDR2 is YYEEEE. The CDR3 runs to 15 residues. The V and J ends lost 0 bases and 11 bases respectively, with 15 bases between them. CDR3 protein: CASSLGAGKDAPLHF. CDR3 coding DNA: TGTGCCAGCAGCTTGGGGGCAGGGAAAGACGCACCCCTCCACTTT. The full variable domain, its missing parts supplied by reference TRBV5-6 and TRBJ1-6, is DAGVTQSPTHLIKTRGQQVTLRCSPKSGHDTVSWYQQALGQGPQFIFQYYEEEERQRGNFPDRFSGHQFPNYSSELNVNALLLGDSALYLCASSLGAGKDAPLHFGNGTRLTVT.

The V call is TRBV11-2, the J call TRBJ2-7; D remains ambiguous. Trimming left V 4 bases short and J 0 bases short, with 10 bases between. The CDR3 has 14 amino acids. Germline lookup yields CDR1 SGHAT and CDR2 FQNNGV. CDR3 sequence reads: CASSSTWSSYEQYF. CDR3 bases: TGTGCCAGCAGCTCTACTTGGAGCTCCTACGAGCAGTACTTC.

This clone appeared once. The chain uses TRBV6-2 or TRBV6-3 and TRBJ2-2; the D gene could be TRBD1 or TRBD2 (5 bases each). This CDR3 comprises 16 residues. Trimming took 3 bases from V and 7 from J, leaving 18 bases between them. Germline V CDR1 and CDR2: MNHEY, SVGEGT. The CDR3, as DNA: TGTGCCAGCAGTTATTACCCTGGGACCTTGGGCGGGGAGCTGTTTTTT. It is translated as CASSYYPGTLGGELFF.

The gene calls are TRBV12-3 or TRBV12-4 and TRBJ1-2, with D unclear. The CDR3 spans 12 residues. V shed 5 bases and J shed 8 bases, with 12 bases lying between them. CDR3 in amino acids: CASSGVEGGYTF. The CDR3 nucleotides read TGTGCCAGCAGTGGCGTCGAAGGGGGCTACACCTTC.

V gene TRBV5-6 combines with J gene TRBJ2-7; 14 positions match TRBD2. CDR1 is SGHDT, CDR2 YYEEEE, per germline. The J segment lost 4 bases and the V segment lost 4 bases, leaving 10 bases of the junction unmatched. The CDR3 has 17 amino acids. Here the CDR3 reads CASSPRTSGRIMYEQYF. The CDR3 nucleotides read TGTGCCAGCAGCCCAAGGACTAGCGGGAGGATCATGTACGAGCAGTACTTC.

The rearrangement links TRBV3-1 (or the pseudogene TRBV3-2) to TRBJ2-1; D might be TRBD1 or TRBD2, each matching 6 bases. The V end was cut by 0 bases, the J end by 6 bases, with 9 bases between. Germline V CDR1 and CDR2: LGHDT, YNNKEL (reference sequence). The CDR3 is 14 residues long. CDR3 sequence (DNA): TGTGCCAGCAGCCAAGAAGGGGGGCTCAATGAGCAGTTCTTC. Translated, it gives CASSQEGGLNEQFF.

The chain joins TRBV7-6 to TRBJ2-5; 11 bases map to TRBD2. The length of the CDR3 is 15 residues. V trimming: 1 base; J trimming: 3 bases; junction bases outside the gene matches: 1. Germline V gene data show CDR1 as SGHVS and CDR2 as FNYEAQ. The CDR3 loop is CASSLGLAGKETQYF. CDR3 sequence (DNA): TGTGCCAGCAGCTTAGGACTAGCGGGAAAAGAGACCCAGTACTTC.

The V and J genes are TRBV6-5 and TRBJ1-1; D may be TRBD1 (6 bases). V shed 6 bases and J shed 5 bases, with 13 bases lying between them. CDR1 MNHEY and CDR2 SVGAGI come from the germline V gene. CDR3 length: 13 residues. CDR3 bases: TGTGCCAGCAGGCTACAGGGTGGGACTGAAGCTTTCTTT. It translates to CASRLQGGTEAFF.

This rearrangement joins TRBV7-8 to TRBJ2-5, with D possibly being TRBD2 (5 bases). The CDR3 spans 12 residues. The germline gives CDR1 SGHVS, CDR2 FQNEAQ. V was clipped by 7 bases and J by 2 bases, with 8 bases between them. The CDR3 spells CASNSGQETQYF. CDR3 DNA sequence: TGTGCCAGCAACTCGGGGCAAGAGACCCAGTACTTC.

The chain combines TRBV12-5 with TRBJ2-1, with D unclear. Trimming removed 5 bases at V and 14 bases at J, with 16 bases between. From germline, CDR1 is LGHNT and CDR2 FRNRAP. CDR3 size: 12 residues. The CDR3 DNA is TGTGCTAGTGGTACCCGTGGGCCCGATGAGTTCTTC. Amino acid sequence: CASGTRGPDEFF.

This clone was picked up one time. CDR3: CASSATAGARRDTQYF. CDR3 bases: TGTGCCAGCAGCGCAACAGCGGGAGCCCGCCGCGATACGCAGTATTTT. The chain couples TRBV7-2 to TRBJ2-3; TRBD2 aligns across 8 bases. The CDR3 is 16 amino acids. Trimming took 5 bases from V and 6 from J; bases not matched to a gene: 13. CDR1 and CDR2 from the germline V gene are SGHTA and FQGNSA. Together with reference TRBV7-2 and TRBJ2-3, the CDR3 gives the full variable domain: GAGVSQSPSNKVTEKGKDVELRCDPISGHTALYWYRQSLGQGLEFLIYFQGNSAPDKSGLPSDRFSAERTGGSVSTLTIQRTQQEDSAVYLCASSATAGARRDTQYFGPGTRLTVL.

The rearrangement uses TRBV12-3 or TRBV12-4 and TRBJ1-5; D not certain. Trimming left V 6 bases short and J 4 bases short, with 7 bases between. The CDR3 extends over 12 amino acids. The CDR3 reads CASRVGNQPQHF. Here the CDR3 DNA reads TGTGCCAGCAGAGTAGGGAATCAGCCCCAGCATTTT.

The rearrangement joins TRBV7-5 to TRBJ1-1; no DNA check was done on the table's D call, TRBD1. TRBV7-5 represents a pseudogene. The CDR3 covers 20 residues. The CDR3 sequence is CARSLTGEPSRPHMNTEAFF. The CDR3 DNA reads as TGTGCCAGAAGTTTAACAGGGGAGCCATCTAGACCACACATGAACACTGAAGCTTTCTTT.

The V gene is TRBV7-3, the J gene TRBJ2-7; the D gene is possibly TRBD2 (5 bases). The V and J ends lost 5 bases and 3 bases respectively, with 11 bases between them. This CDR3 has 13 residues. From germline, CDR1 is SGHTA and CDR2 FQGTGA. The CDR3 sequence: CASSDGLGYEQYF. DNA for the CDR3: TGTGCCAGCAGCGACGGACTGGGCTACGAGCAGTACTTC.